This T cell receptor beta chain is drawn from a study of blood T cell repertoires in COVID-19. Study overall: Sites across the United States, Italy and Spain contributed samples from acute and convalescent COVID-19. PBMCs, B-cell-depleted T cells, or T cells provided the cDNA or gDNA that made up the material.

Methods used by the authors: From reference gene primer amplification, estimates of nucleated cell counts were derived. Assay used: immunoSEQ multiplex PCR; TCRdb lists only in-frame clones, some missing. V and J calls and clone size are those listed in that table; D and trimming were worked out from the DNA. The repertoire has 100,000 or so clones, approximately 90% of them found once; the top ten carry 17%. The V end lost 7 bases, the J end lost 0 bases, and 13 bases lay between the germline ends. CDR1 and CDR2 from the germline V gene are SGHAT and FQNNGV. CDR3 length: 15 residues. In its sample, this clone was seen a few times.

The chain recombines TRBV11-2 with TRBJ1-3; D ambiguous. The source is a middle-aged man with acute or convalescent COVID-19. The sequencing sample was made of peripheral blood. CDR3 in amino acids: CASTSGGFSGNTIYF. The CDR3 nucleotides are TGTGCCAGCACCTCGGGTGGGTTCTCTGGAAACACCATATATTTT. The full variable domain, its missing parts supplied by reference TRBV11-2 and TRBJ1-3, is EAGVAQSPRYKIIEKRQSVAFWCNPISGHATLYWYQQILGQGPKLLIQFQNNGVVDDSQLPKDRFSAERLKGVDSTLKIQPAKLEDSAVYLCASTSGGFSGNTIYFGEGSWLTVV.